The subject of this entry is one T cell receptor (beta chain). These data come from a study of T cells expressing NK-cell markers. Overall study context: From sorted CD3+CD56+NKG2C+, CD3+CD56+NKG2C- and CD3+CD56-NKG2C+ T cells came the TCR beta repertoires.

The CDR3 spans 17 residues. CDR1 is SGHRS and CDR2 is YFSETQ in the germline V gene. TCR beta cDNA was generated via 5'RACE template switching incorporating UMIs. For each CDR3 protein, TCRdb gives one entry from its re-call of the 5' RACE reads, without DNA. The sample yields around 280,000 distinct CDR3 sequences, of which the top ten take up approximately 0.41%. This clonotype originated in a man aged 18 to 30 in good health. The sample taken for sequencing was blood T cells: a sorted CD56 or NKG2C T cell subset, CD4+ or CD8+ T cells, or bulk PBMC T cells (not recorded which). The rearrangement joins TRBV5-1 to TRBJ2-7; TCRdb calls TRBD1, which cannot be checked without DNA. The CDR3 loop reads CASSGGSSGASSYEQYF.